This note documents a single TCR beta chain sequence. This sample is drawn from a study of blood T cell repertoires in COVID-19. Study as a whole: Sites in the United States, Italy and Spain provided acute and convalescent COVID-19 samples. From T cells, B-cell-depleted T cells, or PBMCs came the material, which was cDNA or gDNA.

After removal of 8 bases from V and 7 bases from J, the junction contained 9 bases not matched to a gene. Germline V lookup: CDR1 LNHDA, CDR2 SQIVND (reference sequence). The CDR3 is 16 residues long. In the source study's methods: Amplification of reference gene primers provided the estimated nucleated cell counts. Sequencing was performed with immunoSEQ multiplex PCR; in TCRdb, only in-frame clones are kept and a portion is missing. That table is the source of V, J and clone size, and D and trimming were worked out from the DNA. Found here are 250,000 or so clones, 70% to 90% of them singletons; the top ten hold 4%.

Sequenced input: peripheral blood. This TCR came from a man aged 45-60 years with acute or convalescent COVID-19. This chain links TRBV19 with TRBJ1-6; TRBD1 matches 12 bases. The CDR3 DNA is TGTGCCAGTTCCGGGACAGGGGGCTTTAGGAATTCACCCCTCCACTTT. Translation gives CASSGTGGFRNSPLHF.